This T cell receptor beta chain was identified in a study of shared clonotypes between healthy human individuals. Study-wide background: For every donor, three CD4 naive, three CD4 memory, two CD8 naive and one CD8 memory plates were used.

Sorted-subset replicate PCRs used around 0.2 ug DNA, around 27,000 T cell genomes. TCRdb's table, derived via immunoSEQ multiplex PCR, lists solely in-frame clones and lacks some. The sample has hundreds of thousands of clones, about 96% seen once. In the naive CD8 group, cells lacked CD45RO and were positively selected for CCR7, so terminally differentiated effector memory CD45RA+ cells were left out. This clone appeared once. Its cognate antigen is unknown. Study-level findings and limits: Clonotype sharing across donors was expected to vary with sequencing depth.

CDR1 and CDR2 from the germline V gene are SEHNR and FQNEAQ (reference sequence). CDR3 size: 15 residues. V was clipped by 5 bases and J by 5 bases, with 17 bases between them. The sequencing input was naive CD8+ T cells sorted from blood. The rearrangement links TRBV7-9 to TRBJ2-3; perhaps TRBD2 as D (6 bases). This TCR was sampled from a woman aged 25-40 years in good health. The CDR3 sequence: CASSPVELALDTQYF. CDR3 DNA: TGTGCCAGCAGCCCAGTGGAACTAGCATTAGATACGCAGTATTTT.